Listed below are T cell receptor beta chains from one sample, sequenced in a study of T cell clones after liver transplantation. Method: immunoSEQ multiplex PCR; TCRdb's copy keeps in-frame clones and lacks some. The data contain roughly 80,000 clones, around four fifths of them singletons. The sample consisted of CD4+ T cells from blood, taken roughly 3.5 years after liver transplant. The receptors were gathered from a human patient who received a liver transplant. The graft donor may have contributed some T cells. Both conserved end residues are trimmed from each CDR3. The order of the fields is V gene, CDR3 protein.

V gene: TRBV9; CDR3 protein: ASSVYADSYNEQF
V gene: TRBV28; CDR3 protein: ASRARQGSIVQY
V gene: TRBV2; CDR3 protein: ASSKAGTGGHEQY
V gene: TRBV28; CDR3 protein: AKRTGMATNEKLF
V gene: TRBV5-4; CDR3 protein: ASSSRGMADTQY
V gene: TRBV25-1; CDR3 protein: ASSEGSVYGYT
V gene: TRBV9; CDR3 protein: ASRRGDFPGGNEQF
V gene: TRBV18; CDR3 protein: ASSPAQPGDTQY
V gene: TRBV10-2; CDR3 protein: ASSRRRNTDTQY
V gene: TRBV10-3; CDR3 protein: AISESLQNTEAF
V gene: TRBV7-9; CDR3 protein: ASSSGTHTEAF
V gene: TRBV19; CDR3 protein: ASTSGLAGGRGTGELF
V gene: TRBV10-1; CDR3 protein: AIPDRGNQPQH
V gene: TRBV28; CDR3 protein: ASSPMTGMNTEAF
V gene: TRBV7-9; CDR3 protein: ASSRFDEAF
V gene: TRBV11-2; CDR3 protein: ASSFNYEQY
V gene: TRBV5-1; CDR3 protein: ASSHGSNEQF
V gene: TRBV6-1; CDR3 protein: ASCRSQVTDTQY
V gene: TRBV18; CDR3 protein: ASSPLDLGTGNTEAF
V gene: TRBV5-1; CDR3 protein: ASSDQGWNQETQY
V gene: TRBV6-6; CDR3 protein: ASSYSGREQY
V gene: TRBV6-5; CDR3 protein: ASSYSLAENQPQH
V gene: TRBV18; CDR3 protein: ASYTTGNTEAF
V gene: TRBV28; CDR3 protein: ASSPGTSGREYGELF
V gene: TRBV6-6; CDR3 protein: ASSFSGGAHEQY
V gene: TRBV2; CDR3 protein: ASREDSNTGELF
V gene: TRBV29-1; CDR3 protein: SVRAGNIAYGYT
V gene: TRBV18; CDR3 protein: ASSPTGAANEKLF
V gene: TRBV28; CDR3 protein: ASSPMGRGSTDTQY
V gene: TRBV12-5; CDR3 protein: ASALTGPYEQY
V gene: TRBV2; CDR3 protein: ASRGQGAGEQY
V gene: TRBV7-2; CDR3 protein: ASSSGLQGSYT
V gene: TRBV29-1; CDR3 protein: SARQGKETQY
V gene: TRBV11-3; CDR3 protein: ASSPGTSGKQETQY
V gene: TRBV27; CDR3 protein: ASSSADRLAKNIQY
V gene: TRBV5-1; CDR3 protein: ASSFEGGAYNEQF
V gene: TRBV11-2; CDR3 protein: ASSRDTNYGYT